The sequence of this T cell receptor beta chain was determined in a study of blood T cells in healthy people across ages. Study-wide points: One million T cells yielded diversity estimates that were considered underestimates.

Using a J-beta primer mix together with a sample-barcoded 5' primer, a second PCR was run for roughly 6 to 11 cycles. TCRdb processed the 5' RACE reads anew with MiXCR; each CDR3 protein has one entry. The table has 800,000 to 900,000 distinct CDR3 sequences, around 68% seen once. A word on this clonotype: No antigen is known for it.

The CDR3 loop spans 14 amino acids. Trimming removed 5 bases at V and 4 bases at J, with 14 bases between. The sequenced material came from blood. The chain carries TRBV12-3 or TRBV12-4 and TRBJ2-5, with D possibly TRBD1 on 6 matching bases. The TCR was taken from a man younger than 45 in good health. Here the CDR3 reads CASSTTGSRETQYF. CDR3 nucleotides: TGTGCCAGCAGTACAACAGGGAGTCGAGAGACCCAGTACTTC.